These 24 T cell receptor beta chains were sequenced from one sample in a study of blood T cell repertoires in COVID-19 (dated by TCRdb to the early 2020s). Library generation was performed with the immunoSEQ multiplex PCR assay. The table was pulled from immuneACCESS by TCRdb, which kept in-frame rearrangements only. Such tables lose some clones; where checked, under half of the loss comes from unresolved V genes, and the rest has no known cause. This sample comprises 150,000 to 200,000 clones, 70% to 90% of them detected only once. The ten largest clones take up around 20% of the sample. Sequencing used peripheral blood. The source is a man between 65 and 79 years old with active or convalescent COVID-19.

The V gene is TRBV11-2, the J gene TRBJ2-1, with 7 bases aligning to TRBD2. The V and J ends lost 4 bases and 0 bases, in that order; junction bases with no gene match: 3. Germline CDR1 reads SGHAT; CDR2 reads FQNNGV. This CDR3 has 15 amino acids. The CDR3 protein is CASSSRGNSYNEQFF. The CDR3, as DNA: TGTGCCAGCAGCTCGCGGGGGAACTCCTACAATGAGCAGTTCTTC. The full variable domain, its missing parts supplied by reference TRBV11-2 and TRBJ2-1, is EAGVAQSPRYKIIEKRQSVAFWCNPISGHATLYWYQQILGQGPKLLIQFQNNGVVDDSQLPKDRFSAERLKGVDSTLKIQPAKLEDSAVYLCASSSRGNSYNEQFFGPGTRLTVL.

CDR3 bases: TGTGCCAGCAGCTTGACCAGGGCGAATGGCTACACCTTC. Translated: CASSLTRANGYTF. The rearrangement links TRBV5-4 to TRBJ1-2; possible D gene TRBD1, 5 bases. Germline CDR1 is SGHNT and CDR2 is YYREEE (reference sequence). V was trimmed by 1 base and J by 6 bases, leaving 10 bases between them. CDR3 length equals 13 residues.

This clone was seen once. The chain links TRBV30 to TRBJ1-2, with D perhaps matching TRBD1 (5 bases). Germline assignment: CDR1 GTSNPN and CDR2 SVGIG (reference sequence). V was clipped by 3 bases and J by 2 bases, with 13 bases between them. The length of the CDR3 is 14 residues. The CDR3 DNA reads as TGTGCCTGGAGACTCGGGGGTGGCAACTATGGCTACACCTTC. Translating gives CAWRLGGGNYGYTF.

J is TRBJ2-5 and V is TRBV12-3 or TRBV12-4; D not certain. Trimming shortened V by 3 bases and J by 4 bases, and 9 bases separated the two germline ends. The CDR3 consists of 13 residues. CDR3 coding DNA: TGTGCCAGCAGTTTTCAGAGGAGAGAGACCCAGTACTTC. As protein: CASSFQRRETQYF.

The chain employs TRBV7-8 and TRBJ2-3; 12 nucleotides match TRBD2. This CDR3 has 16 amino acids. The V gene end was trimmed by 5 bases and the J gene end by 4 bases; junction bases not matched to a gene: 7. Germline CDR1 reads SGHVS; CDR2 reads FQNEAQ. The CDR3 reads CASSGSSGGAPDTQYF. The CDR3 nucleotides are TGTGCCAGCAGCGGCTCTAGCGGGGGGGCCCCAGATACGCAGTATTTT.

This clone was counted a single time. The CDR3 protein is CASSLRQGRSNQPQHF. The CDR3 coding sequence is TGTGCCAGCAGTTTAAGACAGGGCCGGAGCAATCAGCCCCAGCATTTT. J is TRBJ1-5 and V is TRBV28; 7 bases fit TRBD1. This CDR3 is built from 16 residues. V was pared by 2 bases and J by 1 base, with 5 bases of the junction left unmatched. CDR1 and CDR2 from the germline V gene are MDHEN and SYDVKM.

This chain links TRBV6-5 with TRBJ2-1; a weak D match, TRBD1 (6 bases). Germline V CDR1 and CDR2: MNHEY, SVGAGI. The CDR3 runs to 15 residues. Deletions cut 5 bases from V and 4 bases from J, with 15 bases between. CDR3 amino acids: CASSPPGQVYNEQFF. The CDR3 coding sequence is TGTGCCAGCAGTCCACCGGGACAAGTTTACAATGAGCAGTTCTTC.

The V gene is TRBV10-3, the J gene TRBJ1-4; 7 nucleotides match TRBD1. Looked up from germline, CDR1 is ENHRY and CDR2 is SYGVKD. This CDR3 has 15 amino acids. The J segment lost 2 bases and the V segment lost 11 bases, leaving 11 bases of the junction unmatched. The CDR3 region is CAAAPGTVTNEKLFF. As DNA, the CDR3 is TGTGCCGCCGCTCCCGGGACAGTTACTAATGAAAAACTGTTTTTT.

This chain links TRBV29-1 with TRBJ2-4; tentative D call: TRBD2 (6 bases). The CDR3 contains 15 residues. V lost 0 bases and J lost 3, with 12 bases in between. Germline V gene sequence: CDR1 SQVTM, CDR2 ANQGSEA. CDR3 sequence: CSVEDRGTVKNIQYF. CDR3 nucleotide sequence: TGCAGCGTTGAAGATCGCGGGACCGTCAAAAACATTCAGTACTTC.

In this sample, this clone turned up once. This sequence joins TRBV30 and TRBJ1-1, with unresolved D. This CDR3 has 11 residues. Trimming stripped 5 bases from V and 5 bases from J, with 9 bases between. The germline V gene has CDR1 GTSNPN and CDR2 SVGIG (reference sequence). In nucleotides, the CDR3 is TGTGCCTGGGGGTGGCGGACTGAAGCTTTCTTT. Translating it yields CAWGWRTEAFF.

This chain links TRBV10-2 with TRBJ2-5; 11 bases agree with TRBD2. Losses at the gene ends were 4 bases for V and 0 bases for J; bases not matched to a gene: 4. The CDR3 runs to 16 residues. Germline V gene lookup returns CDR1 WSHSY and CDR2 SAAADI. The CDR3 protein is CASSAGTSGYQETQYF. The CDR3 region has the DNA TGCGCCAGCAGTGCGGGGACTAGCGGCTACCAAGAGACCCAGTACTTC.

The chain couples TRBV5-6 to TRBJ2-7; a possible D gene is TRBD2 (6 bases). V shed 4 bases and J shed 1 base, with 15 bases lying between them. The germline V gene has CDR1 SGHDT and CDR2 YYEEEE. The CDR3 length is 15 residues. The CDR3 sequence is CASSPRDGDSYEQYF. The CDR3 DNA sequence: TGTGCCAGCAGCCCGCGGGACGGAGATTCCTACGAGCAGTACTTC.

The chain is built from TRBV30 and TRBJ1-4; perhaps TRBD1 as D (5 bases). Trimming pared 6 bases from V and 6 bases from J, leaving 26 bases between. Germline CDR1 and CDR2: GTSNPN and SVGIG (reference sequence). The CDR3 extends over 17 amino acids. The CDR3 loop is CACLDSRVPPGYEKLFF. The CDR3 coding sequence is TGTGCCTGCCTCGACAGCCGGGTCCCTCCGGGTTATGAAAAACTGTTTTTT.

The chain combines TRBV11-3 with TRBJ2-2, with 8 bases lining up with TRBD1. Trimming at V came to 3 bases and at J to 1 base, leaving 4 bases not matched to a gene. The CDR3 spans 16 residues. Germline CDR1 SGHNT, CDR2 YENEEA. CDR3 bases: TGTGCCAGCAGCTTGCAGGGGACAGGGAACACCGGGGAGCTGTTTTTT. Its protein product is CASSLQGTGNTGELFF.

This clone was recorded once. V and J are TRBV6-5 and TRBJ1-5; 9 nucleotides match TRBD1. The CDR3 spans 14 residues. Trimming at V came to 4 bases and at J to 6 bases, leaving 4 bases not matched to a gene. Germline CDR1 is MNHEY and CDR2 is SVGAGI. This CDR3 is CASSWTGAGQPQHF. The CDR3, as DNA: TGTGCCAGCAGTTGGACAGGGGCTGGTCAGCCCCAGCATTTT.

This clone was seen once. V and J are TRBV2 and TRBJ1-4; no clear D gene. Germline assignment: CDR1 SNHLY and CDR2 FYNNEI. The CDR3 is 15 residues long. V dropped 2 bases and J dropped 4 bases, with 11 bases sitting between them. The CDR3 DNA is TGTGCCAGCAGTGAACTAGGACTGCATAATGAAAAACTGTTTTTT. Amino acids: CASSELGLHNEKLFF.

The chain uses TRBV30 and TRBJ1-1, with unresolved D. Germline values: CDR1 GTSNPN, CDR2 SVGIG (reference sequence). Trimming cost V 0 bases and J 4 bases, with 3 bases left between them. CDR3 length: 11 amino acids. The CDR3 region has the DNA TGTGCCTGGAGTGTCAGCACTGAAGCTTTCTTT. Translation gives CAWSVSTEAFF.

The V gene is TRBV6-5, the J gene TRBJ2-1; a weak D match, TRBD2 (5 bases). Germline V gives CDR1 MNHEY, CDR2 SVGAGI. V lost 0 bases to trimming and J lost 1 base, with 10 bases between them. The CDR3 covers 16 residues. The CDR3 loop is CASSYSPSSSYNEQFF. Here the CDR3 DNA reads TGTGCCAGCAGTTACTCGCCTAGCTCATCCTACAATGAGCAGTTCTTC.

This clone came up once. CDR3: CASSPADKLLVSGNTIYF. The CDR3 region has the DNA TGTGCCAGCTCACCCGCGGACAAACTGTTGGTCTCTGGAAACACCATATATTTT. This chain uses TRBV18 with TRBJ1-3; a possible D gene is TRBD1 (5 bases). The length of the CDR3 is 18 residues. Trimming stripped 3 bases from V and 0 bases from J, with 18 bases between. The germline gives CDR1 KGHSH, CDR2 LQKENI. Full variable domain (missing parts from reference TRBV18 and TRBJ1-3): NAGVMQNPRHLVRRRGQEARLRCSPMKGHSHVYWYRQLPEEGLKFMVYLQKENIIDESGMPKERFSAEFPKEGPSILRIQQVVRGDSAAYFCASSPADKLLVSGNTIYFGEGSWLTVV.

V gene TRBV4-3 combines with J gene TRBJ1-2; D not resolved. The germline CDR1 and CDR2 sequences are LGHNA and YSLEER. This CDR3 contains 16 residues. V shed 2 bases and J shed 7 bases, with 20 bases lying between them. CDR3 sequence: CASSQMVGSTTAGYTF. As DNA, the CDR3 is TGCGCCAGCAGCCAAATGGTAGGCTCTACTACGGCTGGCTACACCTTC.

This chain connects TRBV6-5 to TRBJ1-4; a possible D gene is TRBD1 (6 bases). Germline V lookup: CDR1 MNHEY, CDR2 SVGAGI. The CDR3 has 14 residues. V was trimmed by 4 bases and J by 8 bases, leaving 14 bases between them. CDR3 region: CASSSQGWGEKLFF. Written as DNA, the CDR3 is TGTGCCAGCAGTTCACAGGGTTGGGGCGAAAAACTGTTTTTT.

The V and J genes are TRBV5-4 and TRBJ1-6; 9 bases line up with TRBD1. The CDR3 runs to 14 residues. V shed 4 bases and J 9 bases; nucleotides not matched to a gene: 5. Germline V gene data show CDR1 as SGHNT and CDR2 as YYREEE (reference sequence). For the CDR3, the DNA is TGTGCCAGCAGCAACCGGGACAGGGTTTCACCCCTCCACTTT. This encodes CASSNRDRVSPLHF. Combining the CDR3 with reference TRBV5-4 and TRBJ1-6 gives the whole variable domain ETGVTQSPTHLIKTRGQQVTLRCSSQSGHNTVSWYQQALGQGPQFIFQYYREEENGRGNFPPRFSGLQFPNYSSELNVNALELDDSALYLCASSNRDRVSPLHFGNGTRLTVT.

The CDR3 sequence: CATTSMRGREWTEAFF. The CDR3 bases are TGTGCCACCACCTCCATGCGGGGGCGCGAGTGGACTGAAGCTTTCTTT. The V and J genes are TRBV15 and TRBJ1-1; TRBD1 is a possible D gene (6 bases). The V end was cut by 7 bases, the J end by 5 bases, with 23 bases between. Germline assignment: CDR1 LNHNV and CDR2 YYDKDF (reference sequence). The CDR3 consists of 16 residues.

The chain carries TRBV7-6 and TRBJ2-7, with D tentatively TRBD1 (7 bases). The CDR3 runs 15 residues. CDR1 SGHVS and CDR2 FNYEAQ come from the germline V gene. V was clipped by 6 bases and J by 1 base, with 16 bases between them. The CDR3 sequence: CASRGGPGQSYEQYF. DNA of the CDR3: TGTGCCAGCAGGGGGGGACCGGGACAGTCCTACGAGCAGTACTTC.